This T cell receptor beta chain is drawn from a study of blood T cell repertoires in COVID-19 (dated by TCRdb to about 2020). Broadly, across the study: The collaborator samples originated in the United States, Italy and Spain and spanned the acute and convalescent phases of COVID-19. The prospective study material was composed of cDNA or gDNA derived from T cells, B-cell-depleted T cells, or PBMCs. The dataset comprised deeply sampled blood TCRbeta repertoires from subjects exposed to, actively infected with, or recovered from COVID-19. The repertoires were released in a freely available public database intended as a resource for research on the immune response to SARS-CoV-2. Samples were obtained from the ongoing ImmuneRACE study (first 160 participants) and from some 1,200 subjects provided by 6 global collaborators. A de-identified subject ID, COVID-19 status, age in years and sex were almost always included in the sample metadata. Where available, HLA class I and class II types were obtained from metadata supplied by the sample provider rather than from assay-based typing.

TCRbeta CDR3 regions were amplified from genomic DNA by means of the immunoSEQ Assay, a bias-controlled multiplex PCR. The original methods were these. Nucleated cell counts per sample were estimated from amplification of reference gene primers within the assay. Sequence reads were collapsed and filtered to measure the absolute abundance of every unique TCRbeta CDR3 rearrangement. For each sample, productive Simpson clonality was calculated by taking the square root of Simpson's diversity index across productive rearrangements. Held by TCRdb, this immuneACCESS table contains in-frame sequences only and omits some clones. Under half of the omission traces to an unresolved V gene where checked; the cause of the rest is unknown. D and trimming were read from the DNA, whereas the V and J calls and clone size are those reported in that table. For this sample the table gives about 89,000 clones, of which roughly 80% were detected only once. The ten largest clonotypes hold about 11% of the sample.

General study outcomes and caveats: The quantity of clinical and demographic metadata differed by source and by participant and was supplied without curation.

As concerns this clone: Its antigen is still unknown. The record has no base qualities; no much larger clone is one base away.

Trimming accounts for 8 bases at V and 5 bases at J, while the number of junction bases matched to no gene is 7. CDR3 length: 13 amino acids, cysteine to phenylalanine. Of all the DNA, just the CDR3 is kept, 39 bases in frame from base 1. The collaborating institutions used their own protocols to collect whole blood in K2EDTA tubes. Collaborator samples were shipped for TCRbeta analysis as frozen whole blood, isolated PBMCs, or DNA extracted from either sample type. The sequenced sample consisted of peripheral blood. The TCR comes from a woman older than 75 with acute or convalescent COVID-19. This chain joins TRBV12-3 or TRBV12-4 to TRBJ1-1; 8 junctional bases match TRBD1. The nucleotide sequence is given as TGTGCCAGCCATCCAGGGGGCGGTACTGAAGCTTTCTTT. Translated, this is CASHPGGGTEAFF.